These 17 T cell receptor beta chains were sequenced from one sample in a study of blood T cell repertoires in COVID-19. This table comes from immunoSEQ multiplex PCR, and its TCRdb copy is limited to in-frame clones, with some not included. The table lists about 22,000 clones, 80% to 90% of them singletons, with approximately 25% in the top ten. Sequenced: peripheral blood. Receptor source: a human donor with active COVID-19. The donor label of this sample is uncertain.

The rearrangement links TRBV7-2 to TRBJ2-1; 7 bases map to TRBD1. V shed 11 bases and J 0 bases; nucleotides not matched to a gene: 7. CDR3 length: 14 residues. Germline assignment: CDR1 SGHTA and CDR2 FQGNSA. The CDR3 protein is CAVQWTGSYNEQFF. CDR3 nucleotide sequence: TGTGCCGTTCAATGGACAGGCTCCTACAATGAGCAGTTCTTC.

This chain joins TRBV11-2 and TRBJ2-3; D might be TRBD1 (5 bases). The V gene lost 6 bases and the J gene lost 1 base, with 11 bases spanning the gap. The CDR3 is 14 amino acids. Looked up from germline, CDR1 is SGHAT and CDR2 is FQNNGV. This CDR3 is CASSPRQRTDTQYF. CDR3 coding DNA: TGTGCCAGCAGTCCTCGACAGCGCACAGATACGCAGTATTTT. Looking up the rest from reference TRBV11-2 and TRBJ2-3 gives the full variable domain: EAGVAQSPRYKIIEKRQSVAFWCNPISGHATLYWYQQILGQGPKLLIQFQNNGVVDDSQLPKDRFSAERLKGVDSTLKIQPAKLEDSAVYLCASSPRQRTDTQYFGPGTRLTVL.

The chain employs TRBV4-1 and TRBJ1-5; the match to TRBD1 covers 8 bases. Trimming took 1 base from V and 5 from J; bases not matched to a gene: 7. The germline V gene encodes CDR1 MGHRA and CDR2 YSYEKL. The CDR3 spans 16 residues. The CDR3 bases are TGCGCCAGCAGCCAAGGTCAGGGGGCGCGGGATCAGCCCCAGCATTTT. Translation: CASSQGQGARDQPQHF.

The CDR3, as DNA: TGTGCCTGGAGTGTACACCAGGGGATCGCTAACTATGGCTACACCTTC. As protein: CAWSVHQGIANYGYTF. The chain has TRBV30 and TRBJ1-2; possibly TRBD1 for D (6 bases). V lost 0 bases, J lost 0 bases, and 14 bases lay in between. Germline CDR1 GTSNPN, CDR2 SVGIG (reference sequence). The CDR3 totals 16 residues.

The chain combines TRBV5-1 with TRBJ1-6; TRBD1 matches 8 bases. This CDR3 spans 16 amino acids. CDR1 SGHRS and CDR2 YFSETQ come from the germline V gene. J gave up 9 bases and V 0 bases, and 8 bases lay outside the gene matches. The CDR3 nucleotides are TGCGCCAGCAGCTTGGGCTCCGGCAGGGGGCGTTCACCCCTCCACTTT. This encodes CASSLGSGRGRSPLHF.

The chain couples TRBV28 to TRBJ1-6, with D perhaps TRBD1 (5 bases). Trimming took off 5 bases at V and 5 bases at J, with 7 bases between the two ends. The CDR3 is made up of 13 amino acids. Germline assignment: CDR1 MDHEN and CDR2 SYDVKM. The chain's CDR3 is CASSQGNNSPLHF. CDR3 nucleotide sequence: TGTGCCAGCAGTCAGGGTAATAATTCACCCCTCCACTTT.

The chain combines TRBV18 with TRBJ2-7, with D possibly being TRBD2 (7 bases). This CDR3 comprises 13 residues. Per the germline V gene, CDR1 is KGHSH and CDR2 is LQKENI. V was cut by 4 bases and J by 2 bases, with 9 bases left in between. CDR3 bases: TGTGCCAGCTCACAGGGGGGGACCTACGAGCAGTACTTC. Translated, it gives CASSQGGTYEQYF.

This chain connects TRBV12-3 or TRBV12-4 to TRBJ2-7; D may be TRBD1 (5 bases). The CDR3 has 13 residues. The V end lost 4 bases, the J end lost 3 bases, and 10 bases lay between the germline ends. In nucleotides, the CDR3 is TGTGCCAGCAGTTCAATACAGGACTACGAGCAGTACTTC. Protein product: CASSSIQDYEQYF.

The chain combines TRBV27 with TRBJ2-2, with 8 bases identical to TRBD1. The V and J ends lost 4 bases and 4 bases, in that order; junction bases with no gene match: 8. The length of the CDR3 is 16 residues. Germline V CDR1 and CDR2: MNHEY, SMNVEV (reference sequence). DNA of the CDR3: TGTGCCAGCAGTTCTTTAGACAGGGGAATCACCGGGGAGCTGTTTTTT. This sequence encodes CASSSLDRGITGELFF.

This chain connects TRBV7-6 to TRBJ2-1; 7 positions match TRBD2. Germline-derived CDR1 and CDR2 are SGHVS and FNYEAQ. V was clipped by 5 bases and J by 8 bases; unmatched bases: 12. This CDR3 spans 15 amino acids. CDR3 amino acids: CASSPPGKGRDEQFF. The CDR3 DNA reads TGTGCCAGCAGCCCCCCCGGGAAGGGGAGGGATGAGCAGTTCTTC.

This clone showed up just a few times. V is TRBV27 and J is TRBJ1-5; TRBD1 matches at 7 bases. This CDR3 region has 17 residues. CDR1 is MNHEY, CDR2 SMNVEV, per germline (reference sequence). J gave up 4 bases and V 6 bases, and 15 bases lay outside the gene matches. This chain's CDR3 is CASSRVIGGTDNQPQHF. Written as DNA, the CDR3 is TGTGCCAGCAGCAGAGTCATTGGCGGGACAGATAATCAGCCCCAGCATTTT.

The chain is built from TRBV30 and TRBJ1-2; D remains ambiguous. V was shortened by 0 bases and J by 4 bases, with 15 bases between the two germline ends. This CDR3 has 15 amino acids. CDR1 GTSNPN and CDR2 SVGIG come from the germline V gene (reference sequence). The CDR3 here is CAWSVQEGPTYGYTF. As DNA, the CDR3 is TGTGCCTGGAGTGTACAAGAGGGTCCCACCTATGGCTACACCTTC.

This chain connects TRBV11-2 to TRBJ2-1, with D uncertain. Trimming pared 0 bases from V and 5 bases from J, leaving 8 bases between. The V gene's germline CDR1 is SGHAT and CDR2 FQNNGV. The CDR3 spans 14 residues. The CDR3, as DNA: TGTGCCAGCAGCTTAGATAACAGCAACAATGAGCAGTTCTTC. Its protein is CASSLDNSNNEQFF.

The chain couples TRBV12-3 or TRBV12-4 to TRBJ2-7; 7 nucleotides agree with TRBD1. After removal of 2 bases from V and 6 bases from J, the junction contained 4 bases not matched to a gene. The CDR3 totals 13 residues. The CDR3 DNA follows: TGTGCCAGCAGTTTATCCCGACAGGGCGAGCAGTACTTC. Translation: CASSLSRQGEQYF.

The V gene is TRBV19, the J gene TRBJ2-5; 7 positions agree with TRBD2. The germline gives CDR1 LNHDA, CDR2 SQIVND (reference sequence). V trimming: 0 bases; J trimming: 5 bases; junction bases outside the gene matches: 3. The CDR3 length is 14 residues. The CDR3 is CASSIEALAETQYF. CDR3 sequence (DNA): TGTGCCAGTAGTATAGAGGCACTAGCGGAGACCCAGTACTTC.

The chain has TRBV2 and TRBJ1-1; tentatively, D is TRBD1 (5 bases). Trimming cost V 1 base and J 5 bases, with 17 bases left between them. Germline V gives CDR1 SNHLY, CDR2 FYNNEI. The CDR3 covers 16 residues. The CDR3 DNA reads TGTGCCAGCAGTGAAGGAGAGGGGAGGGGAGAGACTGAAGCTTTCTTT. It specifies CASSEGEGRGETEAFF.

CDR3 bases: TGTGCCAGCACCAATAAGGGGACAGCCTACAATGAGCAGTTCTTC. Protein: CASTNKGTAYNEQFF. This rearrangement joins TRBV7-9 to TRBJ2-1; TRBD1 matches at 7 bases. CDR3 size: 15 residues. V gave up 7 bases and J gave up 2 bases; unmatched junction bases: 8. CDR1 and CDR2 from the germline V gene are SEHNR and FQNEAQ (reference sequence).